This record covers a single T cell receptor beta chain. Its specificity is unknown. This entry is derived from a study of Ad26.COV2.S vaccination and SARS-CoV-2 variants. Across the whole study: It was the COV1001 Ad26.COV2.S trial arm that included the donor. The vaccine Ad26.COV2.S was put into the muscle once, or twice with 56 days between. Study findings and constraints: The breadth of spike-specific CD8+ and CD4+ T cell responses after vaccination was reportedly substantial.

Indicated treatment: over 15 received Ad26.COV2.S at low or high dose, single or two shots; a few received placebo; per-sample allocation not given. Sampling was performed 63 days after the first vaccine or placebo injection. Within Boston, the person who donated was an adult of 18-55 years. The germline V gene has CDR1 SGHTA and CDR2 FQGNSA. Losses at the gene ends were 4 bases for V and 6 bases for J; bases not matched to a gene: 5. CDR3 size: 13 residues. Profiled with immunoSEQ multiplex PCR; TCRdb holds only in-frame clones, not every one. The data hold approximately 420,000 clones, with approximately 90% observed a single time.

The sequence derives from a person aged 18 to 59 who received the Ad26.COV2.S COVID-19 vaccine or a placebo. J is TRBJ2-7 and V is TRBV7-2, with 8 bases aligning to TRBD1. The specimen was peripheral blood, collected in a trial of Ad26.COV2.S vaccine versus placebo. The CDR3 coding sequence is TGTGCCAGCAGCTCTCGGACAGGGTTCGAGCAGTACTTC. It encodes CASSSRTGFEQYF.